The rows below give T cell receptor beta chains drawn from one sample of a study of cytomegalovirus exposure and HLA in healthy donors. Assay used: immunoSEQ multiplex PCR; TCRdb lists only in-frame clones, some missing. This sample has about 150,000 clones, with roughly 80% found just once. Material for sequencing was PBMCs. Source of these receptors: a male donor in good health and CMV-seronegative. CDR3s include the opening cysteine and the closing phenylalanine or tryptophan. D genes are given only for firm matches. The size field is filled for only some rows; it gives once, few, many or a size class.

clone_size	v_call	cdr3_length	d_call	j_call	cdr3_aa	cdr3_nt
NA	TRBV5-1	15	TRBD2	TRBJ2-3	CASSLSGGRGDTQYF	TGCGCCAGCAGCTTGTCGGGCGGGAGAGGGGATACGCAGTATTTT
NA	TRBV29-1	12	TRBD2	TRBJ2-1	CSARTSTDEQFF	TGCAGCGCCCGGACTAGCACGGATGAGCAGTTCTTC
NA	TRBV7-3	16	TRBD2	TRBJ2-1	CASSQQSGGAYNEQFF	TGTGCCAGCAGCCAGCAAAGCGGGGGGGCTTACAATGAGCAGTTCTTC
few	TRBV18	15	TRBD1	TRBJ1-1	CASSPDRRGNTEAFF	TGTGCCAGCTCACCGGACAGGCGAGGAAACACTGAAGCTTTCTTT
NA	TRBV7-6	15	TRBD1	TRBJ2-5	CASSPGQGDRKTQYF	TGTGCCAGCAGCCCCGGACAGGGCGATCGGAAGACCCAGTACTTC
once	TRBV19	17	TRBD1	TRBJ2-3	CASSTPGQATSTDTQYF	TGTGCCAGTAGTACCCCGGGACAGGCCACTAGCACAGATACGCAGTATTTT
NA	TRBV19	14	TRBD1	TRBJ1-2	CASSVDRENYGYTF	TGTGCCAGTAGTGTCGACAGGGAGAACTATGGCTACACCTTC
NA	TRBV4-1	14	NA	TRBJ1-1	CASSQGGGFTEAFF	TGCGCCAGCAGCCAAGGGGGGGGTTTTACTGAAGCTTTCTTT
NA	TRBV14	13	NA	TRBJ1-6	CASSQVPTGPLHF	TGTGCCAGCAGCCAAGTCCCAACAGGACCCCTCCACTTT
NA	TRBV19	15	NA	TRBJ1-4	CASRPLTGLNEKLFF	TGTGCCAGTAGACCTCTCACAGGCCTTAATGAAAAACTGTTTTTT
NA	TRBV19	15	NA	TRBJ1-4	CASSGGVASNEKLFF	TGTGCCAGTAGTGGCGGGGTGGCATCTAATGAAAAACTGTTTTTT
NA	TRBV27	13	NA	TRBJ2-2	CASSFKRDGELFF	TGTGCCAGCAGTTTTAAGAGGGACGGGGAGCTGTTTTTT
few	TRBV7-8	16	TRBD1	TRBJ1-2	CASSIKQGGGSYGYTF	TGTGCCAGCAGCATAAAACAGGGGGGAGGGTCGTATGGCTACACCTTC
NA	TRBV19	14	NA	TRBJ2-3	CASTPGGDTDTQYF	TGTGCCAGTACCCCGGGGGGCGACACAGATACGCAGTATTTT
once	TRBV10-3	14	NA	TRBJ1-6	CAIRGDTHNSPLHF	TGTGCCATCAGGGGGGACACGCATAATTCACCCCTCCACTTT
once	TRBV11-2	14	NA	TRBJ1-1	CASSSDPLTGEAFF	TGTGCCAGCAGCTCAGACCCATTAACAGGTGAAGCTTTCTTT
few	TRBV10-3	14	NA	TRBJ2-2	CAVHGGWGTGELFF	TGTGCCGTGCATGGGGGCTGGGGCACCGGGGAGCTGTTTTTT
NA	TRBV29-1	15	TRBD1	TRBJ2-3	CSAGGGRGHMDTQYF	TGCAGCGCAGGGGGAGGCAGGGGGCATATGGATACGCAGTATTTT
NA	TRBV6-6	15	TRBD1	TRBJ2-2	CASSRGQGANGELFF	TGTGCCAGCAGCCGGGGACAGGGGGCTAACGGGGAGCTGTTTTTT
NA	TRBV7-3	13	NA	TRBJ2-7	CASSPDSSYEQYF	TGTGCCAGCAGCCCCGACAGTTCCTACGAGCAGTACTTC
NA	TRBV6-1	16	TRBD1	TRBJ1-1	CASSEAMGQGNTEAFF	TGTGCCAGCAGTGAAGCGATGGGACAGGGAAACACTGAAGCTTTCTTT
NA	TRBV29-1	13	TRBD1	TRBJ2-1	CSVEEGTGFGQFF	TGCAGCGTTGAAGAAGGGACAGGGTTTGGGCAGTTCTTC
few	TRBV7-9	13	NA	TRBJ2-1	CASSLDADNEQFF	TGTGCCAGCAGCTTAGATGCGGACAATGAGCAGTTCTTC
NA	TRBV5-4	12	NA	TRBJ2-7	CASRQGPYEQYF	TGTGCCAGCAGACAGGGACCCTACGAGCAGTACTTC
NA	TRBV28	16	TRBD1	TRBJ1-5	CASRSDRGLSNQPQHF	TGTGCCAGCAGATCGGACAGGGGGCTTAGCAATCAGCCCCAGCATTTT
few	TRBV6-1	16	NA	TRBJ1-5	CASSDSRVPGNQPQHF	TGTGCCAGCAGTGATAGTCGGGTGCCGGGCAATCAGCCCCAGCATTTT
NA	TRBV25-1	15	TRBD2	TRBJ2-3	CASSVLAGGADTQYF	TGTGCCAGCAGTGTACTAGCGGGGGGCGCAGATACGCAGTATTTT
NA	TRBV10-3	13	NA	TRBJ1-2	CAISESGEGGYTF	TGTGCCATCAGTGAGTCAGGGGAGGGAGGCTACACCTTC
NA	TRBV30	16	TRBD1	TRBJ1-6	CAWSVRGSSYNSPLHF	TGTGCCTGGAGTGTCAGGGGGAGCTCCTATAATTCACCCCTCCACTTT
NA	TRBV7-2	15	TRBD1	TRBJ2-7	CASSSETGVGNEQYF	TGTGCCAGCAGCTCTGAAACAGGGGTTGGCAACGAGCAGTACTTC
NA	TRBV5-4	12	NA	TRBJ2-1	CASSLEKGEQFF	TGTGCCAGCAGCTTGGAAAAGGGGGAGCAGTTCTTC
NA	TRBV4-1	16	TRBD2	TRBJ2-3	CASSRVVRGDPDTQYF	TGCGCCAGCAGCCGAGTAGTCCGGGGGGACCCAGATACGCAGTATTTT
NA	TRBV6-5	15	TRBD1	TRBJ2-5	CASSRTGTGEETQYF	TGTGCCAGCAGTCGTACCGGGACAGGGGAAGAGACCCAGTACTTC
NA	TRBV7-3	14	NA	TRBJ2-2	CASSLTRDTGELFF	TGTGCCAGCAGCTTAACCAGGGACACCGGGGAGCTGTTTTTT
few	TRBV28	17	TRBD2	TRBJ2-1	CASSIVSGGVIGNEQFF	TGTGCCAGCAGTATAGTTTCGGGGGGAGTTATCGGTAATGAGCAGTTCTTC
NA	TRBV28	18	TRBD2	TRBJ2-5	CASSHPVRAGDPAGGQYF	TGTGCCAGCAGTCACCCGGTTCGAGCGGGGGACCCTGCCGGCGGGCAGTACTTC
NA	TRBV9	16	TRBD2	TRBJ2-3	CASSVGGSGSTDTQYF	TGTGCCAGCAGCGTAGGGGGTAGCGGGAGCACAGATACGCAGTATTTT
NA	TRBV4-3	14	NA	TRBJ2-7	CASSHAEGTYEQYF	TGCGCCAGCAGCCATGCAGAGGGAACCTACGAGCAGTACTTC
NA	TRBV6-5	12	NA	TRBJ2-3	CASSPATDTQYF	TGTGCCAGCAGCCCCGCGACAGATACGCAGTATTTT
NA	TRBV19	15	NA	TRBJ1-1	CASSFQDGGGTEAFF	TGTGCCAGTAGTTTCCAGGACGGTGGAGGAACTGAAGCTTTCTTT
once	TRBV7-8	15	TRBD2	TRBJ2-5	CASSDEREDEETQYF	TGTGCCAGCAGCGACGAGCGGGAGGACGAAGAGACCCAGTACTTC
few	TRBV7-9	14	NA	TRBJ2-5	CASSRGGVQETQYF	TGTGCCAGCAGCCGAGGGGGGGTGCAAGAGACCCAGTACTTC
NA	TRBV29-1	15	NA	TRBJ2-3	CSVAGRLLSTDTQYF	TGCAGCGTTGCGGGAAGATTGCTAAGCACAGATACGCAGTATTTT
NA	TRBV4-2	14	NA	TRBJ1-3	CASSQDSRLNTIYF	TGTGCCAGCAGCCAAGATTCGAGGCTAAACACCATATATTTT
NA	TRBV5-4	15	TRBD2	TRBJ2-7	CASRGGLAEAYEQYF	TGTGCCAGCAGGGGGGGACTAGCGGAGGCCTACGAGCAGTACTTC
few	TRBV27	15	NA	TRBJ2-7	CASSTTSPGAYEQYF	TGTGCCAGCAGTACAACCTCGCCAGGGGCCTACGAGCAGTACTTC
NA	TRBV7-8	16	NA	TRBJ2-1	CASSLVSQAPYNEQFF	TGTGCCAGCAGCTTAGTCTCCCAAGCGCCCTACAATGAGCAGTTCTTC
NA	TRBV5-1	15	TRBD1	TRBJ2-3	CASSLQGASTDTQYF	TGCGCCAGCAGCTTACAGGGGGCGAGCACAGATACGCAGTATTTT
NA	TRBV28	16	NA	TRBJ2-7	CASSTRGGQRNYEQYF	TGTGCCAGCAGTACGCGTGGCGGCCAGAGGAACTACGAGCAGTACTTC
NA	TRBV4-3	13	NA	TRBJ1-2	CASSQDRQYGYTF	TGCGCCAGCAGCCAAGACAGACAGTACGGCTACACCTTC
NA	TRBV5-1	17	TRBD2	TRBJ2-3	CASSWRSSGSSTDTQYF	TGCGCCAGCAGCTGGAGGTCTAGCGGATCTAGCACAGATACGCAGTATTTT
NA	TRBV19	16	TRBD1	TRBJ2-7	CASSGIPGQGPYEQYF	TGTGCCAGTAGTGGGATCCCGGGACAGGGGCCCTACGAGCAGTACTTC
NA	TRBV19	16	TRBD1	TRBJ1-1	CASIEDRRVGHAEAFF	TGTGCCAGTATCGAGGACAGGAGGGTCGGGCACGCTGAAGCTTTCTTT
NA	TRBV9	15	NA	TRBJ2-7	CASSPGADYSYEQYF	TGTGCCAGCAGCCCAGGAGCGGACTACTCCTACGAGCAGTACTTC